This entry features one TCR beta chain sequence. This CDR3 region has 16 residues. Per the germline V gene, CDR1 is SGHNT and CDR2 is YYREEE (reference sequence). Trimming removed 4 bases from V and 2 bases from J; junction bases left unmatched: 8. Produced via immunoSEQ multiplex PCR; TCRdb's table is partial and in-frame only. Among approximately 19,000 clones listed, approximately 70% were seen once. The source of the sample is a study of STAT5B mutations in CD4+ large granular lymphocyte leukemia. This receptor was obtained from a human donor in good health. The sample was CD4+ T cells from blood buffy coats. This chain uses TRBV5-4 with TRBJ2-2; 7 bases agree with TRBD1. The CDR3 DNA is TGTGCCAGCAGCACCGGGACAGCTAGAAACACCGGGGAGCTGTTTTTT. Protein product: CASSTGTARNTGELFF.